Listed below are T cell receptor beta chains from one sample, sequenced in a study of PD-L1 blockade in urothelial cancer. Libraries were prepared by immunoSEQ multiplex PCR; TCRdb keeps only in-frame clonotypes and omits some of them. The sample lists about 52,000 clones; 84% were seen once. The sample was PBMCs, taken around atezolizumab (anti-PD-L1) treatment. The source is a man aged 50-60 years with urothelial cancer. The CDR3 runs from the conserved cysteine through the conserved F or W. D genes are given only for firm matches. Clone size appears in some rows only: once, few, many, or a class for an expanded clone.

NA NA TRBJ1-2 TRBV7-2 TGTGCCAGCAGCTTGGGAGGGTCAAACAACTATGGCTACACCTTC CASSLGGSNNYGYTF
TRBD2 NA TRBJ2-1 TRBV10-3 TGTGCCTCGAGACCGGGACTAGAGATCTACAATGAGCAGTTCTTC CASRPGLEIYNEQFF
TRBD1 NA TRBJ1-1 TRBV7-2 TGTGCCAGCAGCCTCTGGACAGGTTCGACGACCACTGAAGCTTTCTTT CASSLWTGSTTTEAFF
NA NA TRBJ2-4 TRBV9 TGTGCCAGCTCCGCCGGGGGAGCCAAAAACATTCAGTACTTC CASSAGGAKNIQYF
NA NA TRBJ2-3 TRBV6-1 TGTGCCAGCAGGTTCGCGGGACCCACAGATACGCAGTATTTT CASRFAGPTDTQYF
NA NA TRBJ1-1 TRBV21-1 TGTGCCAGCAGCAAATTTGGGGAACGCGGGGGTGAAGCTTTCTTT CASSKFGERGGEAFF
NA NA TRBJ2-7 TRBV5-1 TGCGCCAGCAGCTTGCGCCAGGGGAAGGACGAGCAGTACTTC CASSLRQGKDEQYF
TRBD1 NA TRBJ1-5 TRBV19 TGTGCCAGTAGTGCCGGGACAGGGCGAGCTCAGCCCCAGCATTTT CASSAGTGRAQPQHF
NA NA TRBJ1-1 TRBV30 TGTGCCTGGAGTCCCCTTGAAGCTTTCTTT CAWSPLEAFF
NA once TRBJ2-3 TRBV11-2 TGTGCCAGCAGGCCAATGGGGGGTTCAAGCACAGATACGCAGTATTTT CASRPMGGSSTDTQYF
TRBD2 NA TRBJ2-3 TRBV9 TGTGCCAGCAGTGCTAGCGGGAGAGGGGGCACAGATACGCAGTATTTT CASSASGRGGTDTQYF
NA NA TRBJ2-3 TRBV2 TGTGCCAGCAGTGATTTACCGTTCGCGGGGTTCGGGGCGACAGATACGCAGTATTTT CASSDLPFAGFGATDTQYF
NA NA TRBJ2-6 TRBV11-1 TGTGCCAGCAGCTTGGGTACAGCTGGGGCCAACGTCCTGACTTTC CASSLGTAGANVLTF
NA NA TRBJ2-2 TRBV5-4 TGTGCCAGCAGACTAAATAACGGGGGCGGGGAGCTGTTTTTT CASRLNNGGGELFF
NA NA TRBJ2-7 TRBV7-3 TGTGCCAGCAGCTTAAGTGCTAACAGGGGAGGCGAGCAGTACTTC CASSLSANRGGEQYF
TRBD1 NA TRBJ1-5 TRBV19 TGTGCCAGTAGTATTTGGGACAGGGGACATGTAGGGCAGCCCCAGCATTTT CASSIWDRGHVGQPQHF
NA NA TRBJ2-5 TRBV27 TGTGCCAGCAGACTTGAAGTTTCTTCAGAGACCCAGTACTTC CASRLEVSSETQYF
NA once TRBJ2-7 TRBV6-6 TGTGCCAGCAGGGAGCGCTACGAGCAGTACTTC CASRERYEQYF
TRBD1 NA TRBJ2-2 TRBV5-1 TGCGCCAGCAGCTTGGCCGGCAGGGGGTTGACCGGGGAGCTGTTTTTT CASSLAGRGLTGELFF
TRBD2 NA TRBJ2-1 TRBV27 TGTGCCAGCGGACTACTAGCGGACTCCTACAATGAGCAGTTCTTC CASGLLADSYNEQFF
NA NA TRBJ2-5 TRBV7-8 TGTGCCAGCAGCTACCAGGGTGGCAGCCCGGAGACCCAGTACTTC CASSYQGGSPETQYF
NA NA TRBJ1-2 TRBV29-1 TGCAGCGTTGAACCCCAGGGCGGTAATGGCTACACCTTC CSVEPQGGNGYTF
TRBD2 NA TRBJ2-3 TRBV30 TGTGCCTGGAGTGGTGAGCGGGGGGGGCACACAGATACGCAGTATTTT CAWSGERGGHTDTQYF
NA NA TRBJ2-3 TRBV9 TGTGCCAGCAGCGTAGTCGGAGGGACCGAGAGCACAGATACGCAGTATTTT CASSVVGGTESTDTQYF